The rows below give T cell receptor beta chains drawn from one sample of a study of Graves' ophthalmopathy and Graves' hyperthyroidism. TCRdb reprocessed the multiplex PCR reads via MiXCR and lists one record per CDR3 protein. This sample yields more than 300,000 distinct CDR3 sequences, of which 15% to 19% are seen a single time; around 6.6% belongs to the top ten. The sequenced sample was peripheral blood. These receptors all come from a woman between 18 and 29 years old with stable Graves' hyperthyroidism. Each CDR3 is given without its conserved first and last residue. Fields, in order: J gene, V gene, CDR3 protein.

J gene: TRBJ2-1; V gene: TRBV27; CDR3 protein: ASSLRKTSGTEQF
J gene: TRBJ1-2; V gene: TRBV2; CDR3 protein: ASSEDLNFYGYT
J gene: TRBJ1-5; V gene: TRBV18; CDR3 protein: ASSPTGGKSNQPQH
J gene: TRBJ1-2; V gene: TRBV6-5; CDR3 protein: ASSYSSTGRVRSGYT
J gene: TRBJ1-2; V gene: TRBV18; CDR3 protein: ASSPGTFYGYT
J gene: TRBJ1-5; V gene: TRBV6-1; CDR3 protein: AIDQGLSNQPQH
J gene: TRBJ2-7; V gene: TRBV9; CDR3 protein: ASSVGGAGNYEQY
J gene: TRBJ1-6; V gene: TRBV6-1; CDR3 protein: ASSEAGGDNSPLH
J gene: TRBJ2-5; V gene: TRBV24-1; CDR3 protein: ATSGRRQETQY
J gene: TRBJ1-5; V gene: TRBV19; CDR3 protein: ASSIAPGQGDYSNQPQH
J gene: TRBJ2-5; V gene: TRBV2; CDR3 protein: ASKGAGVQETQY
J gene: TRBJ2-7; V gene: TRBV7-9; CDR3 protein: ASSLEGAGDEQY
J gene: TRBJ1-1; V gene: TRBV18; CDR3 protein: ASSPNRDYLAEAF
J gene: TRBJ1-5; V gene: TRBV2; CDR3 protein: ASRGDTISNQPQH
J gene: TRBJ1-1; V gene: TRBV12-3/TRBV12-4; CDR3 protein: ASSLARRLVAEAF
J gene: TRBJ1-6; V gene: TRBV11-1; CDR3 protein: ASSVGGSSYNSPLH
J gene: TRBJ2-5; V gene: TRBV6-2/TRBV6-3; CDR3 protein: ATFLLAGDHNQETQY
J gene: TRBJ1-6; V gene: TRBV6-1; CDR3 protein: ASCRDRVDNSPLH
J gene: TRBJ1-2; V gene: TRBV11-2; CDR3 protein: ATPPQPRNYGCT
J gene: TRBJ1-1; V gene: TRBV11-1; CDR3 protein: ASRSFRTGVVNTEAF
J gene: TRBJ1-1; V gene: TRBV11-2; CDR3 protein: ASSLVPGQKEAF
J gene: TRBJ1-2; V gene: TRBV13; CDR3 protein: ASSISNQAYGYT
J gene: TRBJ1-2; V gene: TRBV5-8; CDR3 protein: ASSPDRGMGGYT
J gene: TRBJ1-5; V gene: TRBV6-5; CDR3 protein: ASSYSAEGNPNQPQH
J gene: TRBJ2-6; V gene: TRBV12-3/TRBV12-4; CDR3 protein: ASRRTSGGSGANVLT
J gene: TRBJ2-7; V gene: TRBV6-1; CDR3 protein: ASSVYRDLDGQQY
J gene: TRBJ2-5; V gene: TRBV28; CDR3 protein: ASSSDRVGETQY
J gene: TRBJ1-2; V gene: TRBV2; CDR3 protein: VGGGEDYGYT
J gene: TRBJ2-7; V gene: TRBV18; CDR3 protein: ASSEGTALTYEQY
J gene: TRBJ1-2; V gene: TRBV2; CDR3 protein: ASSEQTGRSFGYT
J gene: TRBJ2-6; V gene: TRBV2; CDR3 protein: ASKNSPAKVLT
J gene: TRBJ1-2; V gene: TRBV18; CDR3 protein: ASSSDPNYGYT
J gene: TRBJ1-5; V gene: TRBV2; CDR3 protein: ASSEAGSSQPQH
J gene: TRBJ2-6; V gene: TRBV6-2/TRBV6-3; CDR3 protein: ASSYRGQGLGAGANVLT
J gene: TRBJ1-1; V gene: TRBV12-5; CDR3 protein: ASGYGDTEAF
J gene: TRBJ1-5; V gene: TRBV4-1; CDR3 protein: ASSQDFAWDQPQH
J gene: TRBJ1-1; V gene: TRBV6-1; CDR3 protein: ASGAGPVKNTEAF
J gene: TRBJ1-6; V gene: TRBV7-8; CDR3 protein: ASSFGDYSPLH
J gene: TRBJ2-5; V gene: TRBV11-2; CDR3 protein: AISLEETGRTQY
J gene: TRBJ1-6; V gene: TRBV20-1; CDR3 protein: SARPLQGGYNSPLH